These 14 T cell receptor beta chains were all obtained from the same sample, sequenced in a study of regulatory T cells in long-lasting Graves disease. According to the study, TCR beta libraries were built with iRepertoire HTBI primers and CDR3-region Arm-PCR. MiXCR was run by TCRdb on the multiplex PCR reads, yielding one entry per CDR3 protein. The table shows a few hundred thousand distinct CDR3 sequences, with approximately 18% occurring only once. Time point described: newly diagnosed GD, antithyroid drugs for less than 3 months. Generation of the TCR library employed RNA extracted from PBMCs. This sample also belongs to another study, concerning T cells in Graves' hyperthyroidism and ophthalmopathy.

The starting material was peripheral blood mononuclear cells (PBMCs), obtained at new diagnosis, from a patient treated with antithyroid drugs. The receptors originated from a woman aged 25 to 39 with Graves disease.

With regard to this clonotype: This likely traces to a read error, being one base from a far larger clone. V and J are TRBV18 and TRBJ2-1, with D possibly being TRBD2 (5 bases). The DNA end favors TRBJ2-5, so the J call may be wrong. This CDR3 spans 16 amino acids. Germline V gene lookup returns CDR1 KGHSH and CDR2 LQKENI. CDR3 in DNA: TGTGCCAGCTCACCAACCCCACCTCACGGGGATGAGACCCAGTACTTC. Translating gives CASSPTPPHGDETQYF.

This clonotype was observed a single time. With only one base between it and a far larger clone, this is likely a read error. In this CDR3 the conserved last residue, phenylalanine or tryptophan, is missing, so a read error is likely. The chain links TRBV2 to TRBJ2-5; 7 bases line up with TRBD2. CDR1 and CDR2 (germline): SNHLY, FYNNEI. The V gene end was trimmed by 6 bases and the J gene end by 0 bases; junction bases not matched to a gene: 13. The CDR3 is made up of 17 amino acids. The CDR3 DNA sequence: TGTGCCAGCAGGCAAATGGCTAGCGGATCATACCAAGAGACCCAGTACTCC. This codes for CASRQMASGSYQETQYS.

This clonotype was counted between two and nine times. This chain uses TRBV29-1 with TRBJ2-4; TRBD1 agrees at 11 bases. Per the germline V gene, CDR1 is SQVTM and CDR2 is ANQGSEA. The CDR3 length is 15 residues. DNA of the CDR3: TGCAGAGCATCTCGGGACAGGGGGGCCAAAAACATTCAGTACTTC. The encoded protein is CRASRDRGAKNIQYF.

Many counts were recorded for this clonotype. The chain has TRBV15 and TRBJ2-1, with 12 bases aligning to TRBD2. This CDR3 has 17 residues. Germline CDR1 is LNHNV and CDR2 is YYDKDF (reference sequence). Trimming at V came to 6 bases and at J to 0 bases, leaving 6 bases not matched to a gene. In DNA form, the CDR3 reads TGTGCCACCAGTAGGACTAGCGGGGCCCCCTCCTACAATGAGCAGTTCTTC. Amino acids: CATSRTSGAPSYNEQFF. Full variable domain (outside the CDR3, taken from reference TRBV15 and TRBJ2-1): DAMVIQNPRYQVTQFGKPVTLSCSQTLNHNVMYWYQQKSSQAPKLLFHYYDKDFNNEADTPDNFQSRRPNTSFCFLDIRSPGLGDTAMYLCATSRTSGAPSYNEQFFGPGTRLTVL.

This clonotype was observed at least ten times. The chain uses TRBV27 and TRBJ1-2, with no clear D. The length of the CDR3 is 12 residues. Germline assignment: CDR1 MNHEY and CDR2 SMNVEV (reference sequence). With 6 bases removed from V and 8 bases from J, the gap between germline ends came to 13 bases. CDR3 sequence: CASREGLGGYTF. In DNA, the CDR3 is TGTGCCAGCAGGGAGGGTTTAGGGGGCTACACCTTC.

On this clonotype itself: One end of the junction is discordant with germline, which a read error may explain. The CDR3 DNA is TGTGCCTGGAATCGGAAGATCCAAGAGACCCAGTTCTTT. This encodes CAWNRKIQETQFF. The J gene is TRBJ2-5, the V gene TRBV30; no clear D gene. Germline CDR1 GTSNPN, CDR2 SVGIG (reference sequence). This CDR3 has 13 amino acids.

As for this clonotype: This could be a read error, since a much larger clone is one nucleotide away. The V and J genes are TRBV27 and TRBJ1-5; D ambiguous. The CDR3 sequence is 14 residues long. Per germline, CDR1 MNHEY and CDR2 SMNVEV (reference sequence). The chain's CDR3 is CACSLRPPYQPQHF. For the CDR3, the DNA is TGTGCCTGCAGTTTACGGCCCCCCTATCAGCCCCAGCATTTT.

This clonotype was picked up many times. One end of the junction is discordant with germline, which a read error may explain. The chain combines TRBV25-1 with TRBJ2-7; 10 bases line up with TRBD1. The CDR3 length is 17 residues. Germline V CDR1 and CDR2: MGHDK, SYGVNS. CDR3 coding DNA: TGTGCCAGCAGTGAACCCTCGACAGGGGGCGCATCCTTCGAGCAGTACTTC. Protein sequence: CASSEPSTGGASFEQYF.

The J gene is TRBJ2-7, the V gene TRBV28; D unresolved. Germline V lookup: CDR1 MDHEN, CDR2 SYDVKM. V was clipped by 2 bases and J by 3 bases, with 8 bases between them. The CDR3 consists of 13 residues. The CDR3 protein is CASSLKVVYEQYF. In nucleotides, the CDR3 is TGTGCCAGCAGTTTAAAGGTGGTCTACGAGCAGTACTTC.

In the case of this clonotype: It differs at one base from a far larger clone, so likely a read error. The chain carries TRBV11-2 and TRBJ2-1; 10 bases fit TRBD1. The CDR3 length is 15 residues. V was pared by 4 bases and J by 10 bases, with 10 bases of the junction left unmatched. Germline lookup yields CDR1 SGHAT and CDR2 FQNNGV. CDR3 in DNA: TGTGCCAGCAGCTCCCGGACAGGGGGAGTACACGAGCAGTTCTTC. This translates into CASSSRTGGVHEQFF.

There are many counts of this clonotype. This chain connects TRBV6-1 to TRBJ2-3; maybe TRBD1 (6 bases). The CDR3 runs 17 residues. In germline, CDR1 is MNHNS, CDR2 SASEGT. The V end lost 9 bases, the J end lost 0 bases, and 22 bases lay between the germline ends. CDR3 in amino acids: CASLYTGFGSSTDTQYF. The CDR3 DNA reads as TGTGCCAGTCTTTACACAGGGTTCGGGTCGAGCACAGATACGCAGTATTTT.

As to this clonotype: A far larger clone is just one base off, so this is likely a read error. This rearrangement joins TRBV7-3 to TRBJ2-5; no definite D call. The CDR3 length is 13 residues. Trimming shortened V by 2 bases and J by 5 bases, and 9 bases separated the two germline ends. Germline CDR1 is SGHTA and CDR2 is FQGTGA. CDR3 DNA sequence: TGTGCCAGCAGCTTAGCGGAATGGGAGACCCAGTACTTC. Translation gives CASSLAEWETQYF.

The rearrangement uses TRBV2 and TRBJ2-5; TRBD1 matches at 10 bases. The trim removed 8 bases at V and 5 bases at J, leaving 8 bases unmatched. The CDR3 runs to 14 residues. CDR1 SNHLY and CDR2 FYNNEI come from the germline V gene. The CDR3 DNA is TGTGCCAGCTGGGGAGCGGGACAGGGGGAGACCCAGTACTTC. This codes for CASWGAGQGETQYF.

The V call is TRBV11-1, the J call TRBJ2-5; TRBD1 matches 7 bases. V shed 9 bases and J 5 bases; nucleotides not matched to a gene: 18. The CDR3 contains 16 residues. From germline, CDR1 is SGHAT and CDR2 FQDESV (reference sequence). The DNA of the CDR3 is TGTGCCAGTAGTATCGGCTACAGGGGATTCGGCGAGACCCAGTACTTC. Translated: CASSIGYRGFGETQYF.